These T cell receptor beta chains were read from a single sample in a study of T-cell reconstitution after alpha-beta-depleted transplantation in children. TCRdb independently ran MiXCR on the PCR reads; one entry per CDR3 protein. The data show 490,000 or so distinct CDR3 sequences, about 10% seen once. Sequencing was performed on PBMCs, taken before TCRalphabeta/CD19-depleted stem cell transplant. The receptors stem from a child aged 2 to 15 with inherited bone marrow failure, due to receive a stem cell transplant. Each CDR3 is given with its conserved first and last residue.

V gene: TRBV4-2
J gene: TRBJ2-3
CDR3 protein: CASSQDPGAGGTQYF

V gene: TRBV12-5
J gene: TRBJ2-2
CDR3 protein: CANERVNTGELFF

V gene: TRBV12-3/TRBV12-4
J gene: TRBJ2-5
CDR3 protein: CASSSPPGEETQYF

V gene: TRBV5-6
J gene: TRBJ2-7
CDR3 protein: CASSLIGSWDSYEQYF

V gene: TRBV3-1
J gene: TRBJ1-5
CDR3 protein: CASSLGGASQPQHF

V gene: TRBV7-9
J gene: TRBJ2-4
CDR3 protein: CASSVVGAKNIQYF

V gene: TRBV23-1
J gene: TRBJ2-3
CDR3 protein: CASSPTASGTDTQYF

V gene: TRBV30
J gene: TRBJ1-1
CDR3 protein: CAWTPLGTPNTEAFF

V gene: TRBV12-3/TRBV12-4
J gene: TRBJ2-3
CDR3 protein: CASSQGWGPNTDTQYF

V gene: TRBV20-1
J gene: TRBJ1-2
CDR3 protein: CSATWTDDYGYTF

V gene: TRBV5-1
J gene: TRBJ2-5
CDR3 protein: CASSFGTRQETQYF

V gene: TRBV5-1
J gene: TRBJ2-2
CDR3 protein: CASSELPGPGGTGELFF

V gene: TRBV7-8
J gene: TRBJ2-5
CDR3 protein: CASSTWDRIQTQYF

V gene: TRBV27
J gene: TRBJ2-4
CDR3 protein: CASSPPPRTSLGNIQYF

V gene: TRBV12-3/TRBV12-4
J gene: TRBJ1-1
CDR3 protein: CASSPRTGGASGTEAFF

V gene: TRBV5-1
J gene: TRBJ2-5
CDR3 protein: CASSFLGEGETQYF

V gene: TRBV7-2
J gene: TRBJ2-7
CDR3 protein: CASSLDSGRSSYEQYF

V gene: TRBV12-3/TRBV12-4
J gene: TRBJ1-1
CDR3 protein: CASSLAVGRVGTEAFF

V gene: TRBV12-3/TRBV12-4
J gene: TRBJ2-4
CDR3 protein: CASSPIAGGGIQYF

V gene: TRBV7-9
J gene: TRBJ1-5
CDR3 protein: CASSPGTGDRPQHF

V gene: TRBV27
J gene: TRBJ1-2
CDR3 protein: CASRLLQGKGYTF

V gene: TRBV12-3/TRBV12-4
J gene: TRBJ2-7
CDR3 protein: CASSPLQGAEQYF

V gene: TRBV7-2
J gene: TRBJ2-6
CDR3 protein: CASSLDFPGANVLTF

V gene: TRBV5-6
J gene: TRBJ2-3
CDR3 protein: CASSLGPRESADTQYF

V gene: TRBV4-2
J gene: TRBJ2-6
CDR3 protein: CASSTGTDTGGANVLTF

V gene: TRBV20-1
J gene: TRBJ2-5
CDR3 protein: CSASTTLAPQETQYF

V gene: TRBV5-1
J gene: TRBJ2-1
CDR3 protein: CASSVGLAGSNEQFF

V gene: TRBV6-5
J gene: TRBJ1-3
CDR3 protein: CASSYSNFGTGPSGNTIYF

V gene: TRBV6-5
J gene: TRBJ2-5
CDR3 protein: CASSYSDLQETQYF